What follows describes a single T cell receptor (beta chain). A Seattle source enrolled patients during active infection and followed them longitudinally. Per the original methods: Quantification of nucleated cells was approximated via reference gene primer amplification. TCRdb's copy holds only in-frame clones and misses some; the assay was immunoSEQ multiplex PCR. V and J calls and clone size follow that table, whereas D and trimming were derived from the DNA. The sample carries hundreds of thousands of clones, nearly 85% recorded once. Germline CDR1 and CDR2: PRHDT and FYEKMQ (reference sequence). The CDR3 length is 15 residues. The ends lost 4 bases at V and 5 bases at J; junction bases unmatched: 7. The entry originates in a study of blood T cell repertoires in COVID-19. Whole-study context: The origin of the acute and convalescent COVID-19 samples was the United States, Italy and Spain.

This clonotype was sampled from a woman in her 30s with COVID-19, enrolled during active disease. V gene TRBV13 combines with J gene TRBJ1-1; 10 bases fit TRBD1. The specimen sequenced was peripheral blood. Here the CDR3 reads CASSSPGQGYTEAFF. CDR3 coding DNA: TGTGCCAGCAGCTCGCCGGGACAGGGGTATACTGAAGCTTTCTTT.